The rows below give T cell receptor beta chains drawn from one sample of a study of blood T cell repertoires in COVID-19. Only in-frame clones appear in the TCRdb table, and some are missing; sequencing was by immunoSEQ multiplex PCR. The sample includes about 150,000 clones, 75% to 90% seen only once; the top ten take 2.2%. Sequencing was performed on peripheral blood. The origin of the receptors is a man between 70 and 80 years old with acute or convalescent COVID-19. Each CDR3 is given without its conserved first and last residue.

V gene: TRBV7-9; CDR3 protein: ASSLTGLNQPQH
V gene: TRBV6-5; CDR3 protein: ASSYSGQGDGYT
V gene: TRBV15; CDR3 protein: ATSRDVETGNTEAF
V gene: TRBV19; CDR3 protein: ASSTGQRPSTEAF
V gene: TRBV19; CDR3 protein: ASMEGVSTDTQY
V gene: TRBV18; CDR3 protein: ASSPPTGNNSPLH
V gene: TRBV7-9; CDR3 protein: ASSLDRDYGYT
V gene: TRBV5-1; CDR3 protein: ASSLFAAGNTDTQY
V gene: TRBV11-3; CDR3 protein: ASSLRAGEQY
V gene: TRBV2; CDR3 protein: ASSLDRVTQSPLH
V gene: TRBV19; CDR3 protein: ASGGQGATEAF
V gene: TRBV2; CDR3 protein: ASRGRRNEQF
V gene: TRBV4-1; CDR3 protein: ASSQDLGNTGELF
V gene: TRBV2; CDR3 protein: ASSEGPGINSPLH
V gene: TRBV7-9; CDR3 protein: ASSLAQGGGTLNTEAF
V gene: TRBV6-5; CDR3 protein: ASSREIGEQF
V gene: TRBV7-9; CDR3 protein: ASITQGANQETQY
V gene: TRBV28; CDR3 protein: ASSLAGRLKPQH
V gene: TRBV28; CDR3 protein: ASSLRTGYNSPLH
V gene: TRBV5-6; CDR3 protein: ASSLVAGGANVLT
V gene: TRBV2; CDR3 protein: ASSVERADNSPLH
V gene: TRBV5-4; CDR3 protein: ASSGRLAQSTDTQY
V gene: TRBV11-3; CDR3 protein: ASSLVPGSSRFSHYEQY
V gene: TRBV19; CDR3 protein: ASSPSTDTQY
V gene: TRBV7-9; CDR3 protein: ASSYGGDLTNEKLF
V gene: TRBV5-1; CDR3 protein: ASSLTLTNTGELF
V gene: TRBV30; CDR3 protein: AWSAGTLNQPQH
V gene: TRBV5-5; CDR3 protein: ASSLGWVGLVGQDTQY
V gene: TRBV28; CDR3 protein: ASSLRGARTEAF
V gene: TRBV24-1; CDR3 protein: ATSDLGTSGSGETQY
V gene: TRBV7-2; CDR3 protein: ASSRTGRWSTDTQY
V gene: TRBV28; CDR3 protein: ASSPVTGVSSGANVLT
V gene: TRBV19; CDR3 protein: ASRDTANYGYT
V gene: TRBV24-1; CDR3 protein: ATSGFNTGELF
V gene: TRBV4-1; CDR3 protein: ASSLSDRFQETQY
V gene: TRBV15; CDR3 protein: ATSRGGGDGEKLF
V gene: TRBV6-6; CDR3 protein: ASSTRRTGNEKLF
V gene: TRBV28; CDR3 protein: ASSFPTSPYEQY
V gene: TRBV18; CDR3 protein: ASPRDPGGEQF
V gene: TRBV5-1; CDR3 protein: ASSLGDNNQPQH
V gene: TRBV19; CDR3 protein: ATYNEQF
V gene: TRBV3-1/TRBV3-2; CDR3 protein: ASSQDLNSQETQY
V gene: TRBV28; CDR3 protein: ASRGTANQPQH
V gene: TRBV11-2; CDR3 protein: ASSPNPPSGGQETQY
V gene: TRBV27; CDR3 protein: ASSSRRDIVQPQH
V gene: TRBV7-3; CDR3 protein: ASSQEDRGIDTQY
V gene: TRBV11-3; CDR3 protein: ASSLGQGNRELF
V gene: TRBV7-3; CDR3 protein: ASSPNPGQITGELF
V gene: TRBV5-1; CDR3 protein: ASSLVERGTYEQY
V gene: TRBV28; CDR3 protein: ASSLVQNNYGYT
V gene: TRBV7-3; CDR3 protein: ASSLGLAGGEETQY
V gene: TRBV7-3; CDR3 protein: ASSSDRGLEAF
V gene: TRBV29-1; CDR3 protein: SVVLWDTGQGGELF
V gene: TRBV27; CDR3 protein: ASSAGQGWTGELF